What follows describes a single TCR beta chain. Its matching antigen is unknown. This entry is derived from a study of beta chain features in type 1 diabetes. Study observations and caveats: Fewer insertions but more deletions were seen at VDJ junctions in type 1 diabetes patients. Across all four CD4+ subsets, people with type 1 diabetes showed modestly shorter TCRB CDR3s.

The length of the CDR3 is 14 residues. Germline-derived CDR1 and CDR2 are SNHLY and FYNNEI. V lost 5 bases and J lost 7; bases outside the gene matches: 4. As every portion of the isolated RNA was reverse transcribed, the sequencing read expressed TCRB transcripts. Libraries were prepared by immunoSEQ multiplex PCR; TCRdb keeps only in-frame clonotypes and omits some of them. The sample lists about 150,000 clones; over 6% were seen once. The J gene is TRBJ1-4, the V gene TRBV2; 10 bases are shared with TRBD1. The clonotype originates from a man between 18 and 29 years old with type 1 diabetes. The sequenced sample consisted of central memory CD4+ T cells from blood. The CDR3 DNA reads TGTGCCAGCAGTTTCCGGGACAGGGGTGAAAAACTGTTTTTT. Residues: CASSFRDRGEKLFF.